These 2 T cell receptor beta chains share one sample of origin, sequenced in a study of blood T cell repertoires in COVID-19. TCRdb's table, derived via immunoSEQ multiplex PCR, lists solely in-frame clones and lacks some. This sample has approximately 70,000 clones, with 75% to 90% found just once. The material sequenced was peripheral blood. Receptors were obtained from a human donor in a cohort sampled during active COVID-19.

The chain carries TRBV7-9 and TRBJ2-1, with D possibly matching TRBD2 (6 bases). CDR1 and CDR2 from the germline V gene are SEHNR and FQNEAQ (reference sequence). The CDR3 totals 14 residues. Trimming cost V 4 bases and J 8 bases, with 15 bases left between them. The CDR3 protein is CASSYPGTRHEQFF. The CDR3 DNA sequence: TGTGCCAGCAGCTATCCCGGGACTCGGCATGAGCAGTTCTTC.

The V gene is TRBV29-1, the J gene TRBJ1-2, with a tentative D call TRBD1 (5 bases). Between the trimmed V and J ends, which lost 4 bases and 0 bases, there was a span of 6 bases. The germline CDR1 and CDR2 sequences are SQVTM and ANQGSEA. This CDR3 is built from 12 residues. The DNA of the CDR3 is TGCAGCGTTGGGACAACTAACTATGGCTACACCTTC. Its protein is CSVGTTNYGYTF.